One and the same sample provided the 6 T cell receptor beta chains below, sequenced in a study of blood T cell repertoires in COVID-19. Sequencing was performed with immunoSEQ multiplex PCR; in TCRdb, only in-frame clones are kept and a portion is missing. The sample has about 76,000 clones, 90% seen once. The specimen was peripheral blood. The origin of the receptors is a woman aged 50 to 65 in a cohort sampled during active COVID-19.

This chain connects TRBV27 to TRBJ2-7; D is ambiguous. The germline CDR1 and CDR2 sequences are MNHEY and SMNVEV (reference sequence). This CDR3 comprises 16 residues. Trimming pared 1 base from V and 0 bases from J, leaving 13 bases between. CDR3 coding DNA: TGTGCCAGCAGTTTATACGGCGGTGCGAGCTCCTACGAGCAGTACTTC. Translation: CASSLYGGASSYEQYF.

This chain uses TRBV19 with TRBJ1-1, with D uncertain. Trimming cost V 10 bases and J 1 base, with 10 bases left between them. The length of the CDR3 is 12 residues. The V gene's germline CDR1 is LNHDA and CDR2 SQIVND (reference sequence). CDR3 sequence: CATMYGNTEAFF. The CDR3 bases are TGTGCCACTATGTACGGGAACACTGAAGCTTTCTTT.

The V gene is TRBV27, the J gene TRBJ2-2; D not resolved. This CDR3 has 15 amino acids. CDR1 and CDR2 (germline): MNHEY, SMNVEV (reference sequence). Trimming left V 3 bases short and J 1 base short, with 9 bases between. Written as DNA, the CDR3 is TGTGCCAGCAGTTTGCCCGACTTGAACACCGGGGAGCTGTTTTTT. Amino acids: CASSLPDLNTGELFF.

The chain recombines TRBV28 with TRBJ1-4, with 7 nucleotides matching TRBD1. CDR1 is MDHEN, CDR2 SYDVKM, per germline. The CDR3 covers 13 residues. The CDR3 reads CGSTGPPNEKLFF. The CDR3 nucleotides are TGTGGCTCGACAGGGCCCCCTAATGAAAAACTGTTTTTT.

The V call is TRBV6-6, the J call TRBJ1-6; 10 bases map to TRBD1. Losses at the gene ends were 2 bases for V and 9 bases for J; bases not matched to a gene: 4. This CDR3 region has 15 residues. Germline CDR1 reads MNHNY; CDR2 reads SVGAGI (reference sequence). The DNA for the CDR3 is TGTGCCAGCAGTTACCCCGACAGGGGGCTTTCACCCCTCCACTTT. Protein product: CASSYPDRGLSPLHF.

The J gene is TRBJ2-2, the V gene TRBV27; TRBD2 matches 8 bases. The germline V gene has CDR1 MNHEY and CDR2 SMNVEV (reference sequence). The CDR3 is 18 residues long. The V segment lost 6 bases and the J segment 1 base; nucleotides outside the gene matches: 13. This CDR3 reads CASSPIKLAGKNTGELFF. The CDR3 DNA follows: TGTGCCAGCAGCCCTATTAAATTAGCGGGAAAGAACACCGGGGAGCTGTTTTTT.